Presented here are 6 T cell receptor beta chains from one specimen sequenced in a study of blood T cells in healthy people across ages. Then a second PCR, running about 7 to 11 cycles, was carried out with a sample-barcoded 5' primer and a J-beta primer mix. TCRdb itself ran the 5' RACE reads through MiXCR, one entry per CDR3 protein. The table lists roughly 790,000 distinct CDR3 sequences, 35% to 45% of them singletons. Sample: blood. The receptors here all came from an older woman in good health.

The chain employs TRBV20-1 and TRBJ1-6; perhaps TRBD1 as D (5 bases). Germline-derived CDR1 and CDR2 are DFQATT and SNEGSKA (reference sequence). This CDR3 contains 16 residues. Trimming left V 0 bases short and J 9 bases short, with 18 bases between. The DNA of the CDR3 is TGCAGTGCTAGAGATGGACAAACTGGGATTAGTTCACCCCTCCACTTT. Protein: CSARDGQTGISSPLHF.

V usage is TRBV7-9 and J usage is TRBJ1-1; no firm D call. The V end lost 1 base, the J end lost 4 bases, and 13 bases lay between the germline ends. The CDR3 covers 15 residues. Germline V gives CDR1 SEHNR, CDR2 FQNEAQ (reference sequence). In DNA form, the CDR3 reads TGTGCCAGCAGCTTAGAAGTTTTTGGGGTCACTGAAGCTTTCTTT. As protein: CASSLEVFGVTEAFF.

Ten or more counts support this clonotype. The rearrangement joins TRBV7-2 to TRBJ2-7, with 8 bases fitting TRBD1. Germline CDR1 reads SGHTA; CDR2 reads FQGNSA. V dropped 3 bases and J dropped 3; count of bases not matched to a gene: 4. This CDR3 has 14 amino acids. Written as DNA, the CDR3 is TGTGCCAGCAGCTTGGCAGGGGGCAACTACGAGCAGTACTTC. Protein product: CASSLAGGNYEQYF. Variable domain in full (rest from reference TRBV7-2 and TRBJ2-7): GAGVSQSPSNKVTEKGKDVELRCDPISGHTALYWYRQSLGQGLEFLIYFQGNSAPDKSGLPSDRFSAERTGGSVSTLTIQRTQQEDSAVYLCASSLAGGNYEQYFGPGTRLTVT.

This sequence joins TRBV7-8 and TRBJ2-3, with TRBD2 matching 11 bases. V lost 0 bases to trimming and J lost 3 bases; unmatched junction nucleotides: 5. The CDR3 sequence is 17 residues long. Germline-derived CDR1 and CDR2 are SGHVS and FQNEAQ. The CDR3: CASSLALAGGETDTQYF. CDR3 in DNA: TGTGCCAGCAGCTTAGCTCTAGCGGGAGGTGAGACAGATACGCAGTATTTT.

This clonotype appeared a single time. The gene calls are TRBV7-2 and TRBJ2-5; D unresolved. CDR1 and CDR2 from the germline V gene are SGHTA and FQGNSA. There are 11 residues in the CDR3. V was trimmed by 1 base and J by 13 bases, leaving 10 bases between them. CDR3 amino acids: CASSLGGVPYF. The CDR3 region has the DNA TGTGCCAGCAGCTTAGGTGGTGTCCCGTACTTC.

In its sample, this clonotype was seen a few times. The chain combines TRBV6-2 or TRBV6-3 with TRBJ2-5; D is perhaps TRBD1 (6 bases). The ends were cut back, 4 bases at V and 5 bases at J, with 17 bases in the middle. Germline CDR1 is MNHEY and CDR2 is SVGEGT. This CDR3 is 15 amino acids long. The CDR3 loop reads CASSSSTGTWETQYF. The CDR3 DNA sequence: TGTGCCAGCAGTTCATCTACAGGGACATGGGAGACCCAGTACTTC.